There are a few counts of the clone carrying this TCR beta chain. Its antigen is unidentified. The CDR3 consists of 12 residues. Germline V gene sequence: CDR1 SGHNT, CDR2 YYREEE (reference sequence). Trimming cost V 0 bases and J 8 bases, with 5 bases left between them. These data come from a study of cytomegalovirus exposure and HLA in healthy donors. Study findings and constraints: CMV serostatus was the only immune exposure information that was available. Association with HLA alleles at 0.05 false discovery rate was found for 15,000 to 20,000 TCR beta sequences in a later analysis. Altogether, some 160 TCR beta chains were recorded as cytomegalovirus-associated. Relative to the roughly 690-donor mean, N-insertions were reportedly fewer in an Asian-associated ancestry cluster in a later analysis.

Vbeta (60) and Jbeta (13) primers were used in the PCR. The data were produced by immunoSEQ multiplex PCR, yet TCRdb's version contains in-frame clones alone and is incomplete. Of some 90,000 clones in the sample, less than 80% were seen once. The TCR comes from a woman between 40 and 55 years old in good health and CMV-seronegative. Material for sequencing was PBMCs. This chain uses TRBV5-4 with TRBJ2-2; D remains unclear. This CDR3 reads CASSLARGELFF. The CDR3 DNA reads as TGTGCCAGCAGCTTGGCCAGGGGGGAGCTGTTTTTT.